This T cell receptor beta chain appears in the sequencing data of a study of T cell responses to AZD1222 COVID-19 vaccine. Turning to the study itself: It was second doses at about 4 or about 12 weeks that were pooled. Study-wide results and caveats: It was only after the peak T cell response that any repertoires were sampled. Among spike-specific TCRs, nearly half reportedly target unmutated variant regions. Clonal diversity was possibly underestimated; the donors were predominantly white British and more often female.

Assay used: immunoSEQ multiplex PCR; TCRdb lists only in-frame clones, some missing. The sample shows 120,000 or so clones, 75% to 90% of them seen only once. This CDR3 contains 15 residues. Germline values: CDR1 LGHDT, CDR2 YNNKEL (reference sequence). After removal of 4 bases from V and 2 bases from J, the junction contained 8 bases not matched to a gene. In regard to this clone: Its antigen remains unidentified.

This TCR came from an adult in good health. The V and J genes are TRBV3-1 (or the pseudogene TRBV3-2) and TRBJ2-7; 7 positions match TRBD2. The input for sequencing was peripheral blood, taken on day 0 of AZD1222 vaccination. Written as DNA, the CDR3 is TGTGCCAGCAGCCGACAAGCGGGGCCAACCTACGAGCAGTACTTC. Protein: CASSRQAGPTYEQYF.